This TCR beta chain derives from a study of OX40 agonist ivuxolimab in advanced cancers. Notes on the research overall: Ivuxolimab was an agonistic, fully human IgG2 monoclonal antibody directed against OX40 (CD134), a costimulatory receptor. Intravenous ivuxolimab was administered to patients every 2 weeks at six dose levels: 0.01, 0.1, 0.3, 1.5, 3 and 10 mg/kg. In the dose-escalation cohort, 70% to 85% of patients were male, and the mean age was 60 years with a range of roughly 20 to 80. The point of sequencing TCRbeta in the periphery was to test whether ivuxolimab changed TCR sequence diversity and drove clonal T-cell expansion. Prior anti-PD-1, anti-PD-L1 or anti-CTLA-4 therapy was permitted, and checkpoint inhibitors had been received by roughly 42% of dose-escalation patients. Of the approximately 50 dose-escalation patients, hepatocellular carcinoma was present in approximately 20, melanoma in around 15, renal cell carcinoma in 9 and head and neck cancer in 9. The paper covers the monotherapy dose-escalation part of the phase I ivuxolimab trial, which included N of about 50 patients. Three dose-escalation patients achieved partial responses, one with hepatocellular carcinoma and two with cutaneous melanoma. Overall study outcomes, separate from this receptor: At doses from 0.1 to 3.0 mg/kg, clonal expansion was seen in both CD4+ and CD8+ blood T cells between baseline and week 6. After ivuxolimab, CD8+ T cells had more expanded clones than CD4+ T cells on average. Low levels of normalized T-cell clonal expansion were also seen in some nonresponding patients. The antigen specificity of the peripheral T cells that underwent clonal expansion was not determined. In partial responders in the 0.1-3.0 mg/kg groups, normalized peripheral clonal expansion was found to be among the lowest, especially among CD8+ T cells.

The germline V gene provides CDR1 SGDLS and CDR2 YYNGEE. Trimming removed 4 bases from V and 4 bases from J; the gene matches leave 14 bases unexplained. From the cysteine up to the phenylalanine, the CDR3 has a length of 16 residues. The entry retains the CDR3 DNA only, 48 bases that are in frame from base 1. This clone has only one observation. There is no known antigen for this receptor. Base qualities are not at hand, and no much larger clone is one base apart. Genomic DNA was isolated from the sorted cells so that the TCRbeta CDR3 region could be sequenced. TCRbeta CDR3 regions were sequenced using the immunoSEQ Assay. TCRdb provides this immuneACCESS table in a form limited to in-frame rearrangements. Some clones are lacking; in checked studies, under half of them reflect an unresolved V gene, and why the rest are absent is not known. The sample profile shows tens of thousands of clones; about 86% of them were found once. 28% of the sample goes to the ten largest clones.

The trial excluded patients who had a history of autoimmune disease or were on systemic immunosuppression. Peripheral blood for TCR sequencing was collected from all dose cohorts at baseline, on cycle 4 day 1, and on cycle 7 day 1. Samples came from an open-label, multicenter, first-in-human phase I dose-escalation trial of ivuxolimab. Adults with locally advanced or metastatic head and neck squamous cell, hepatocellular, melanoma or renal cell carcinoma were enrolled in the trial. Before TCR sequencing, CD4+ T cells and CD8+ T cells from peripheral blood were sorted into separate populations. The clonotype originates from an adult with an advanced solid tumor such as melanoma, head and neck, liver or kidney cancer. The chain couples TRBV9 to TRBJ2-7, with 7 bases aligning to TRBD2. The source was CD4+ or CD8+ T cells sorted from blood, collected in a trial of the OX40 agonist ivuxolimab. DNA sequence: TGTGCCAGCAGCTCCAAGTGGGGCGGGGGTGCATACGAGCAGTACTTC. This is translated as CASSSKWGGGAYEQYF.